This entry concerns a single TCR beta chain. Its antigen remains unknown. This sample was taken from a study of T cells in Graves' hyperthyroidism and ophthalmopathy. TCR beta CDR3 regions were amplified from RNA transcripts. An initial round of RT-PCR targeting the TCR CDR3 relied on the HTBI primer set. A single record per CDR3 protein comes from TCRdb applying MiXCR to the multiplex PCR reads. The sample shows some 270,000 distinct CDR3 sequences, 24% of them seen only once. Germline-derived CDR1 and CDR2 are MNHNS and SASEGT. Trimming removed 8 bases from V and 6 bases from J; junction bases left unmatched: 3. CDR3 length: 11 amino acids. Ophthalmopathy patients had Clinical Activity Score at least 3, NOSPECS grade at least 4, duration under 3 months. The study's findings and limits: Blood shared most expanded thyroid clonotypes above 0.001.

The clonotype was recovered from a woman aged 35 to 49 with Graves' ophthalmopathy. V gene TRBV6-1 combines with J gene TRBJ1-1; 7 nucleotides match TRBD1. Sequencing input: blood. The CDR3 sequence: CASDRVAEAFF. CDR3 in DNA: TGTGCCAGCGACAGGGTCGCTGAAGCTTTCTTT.